This TCR beta chain was documented in a study of blood T cell repertoires in COVID-19. Study at large: There were acute and convalescent COVID-19 samples, and they came from the United States, Italy and Spain.

Per the original methods: Reference gene primer amplification gave estimated nucleated cell counts. Measured with immunoSEQ multiplex PCR; TCRdb has only the in-frame clones, and not every one. The V and J calls and clone size come from that table; D and trimming were worked out from the DNA. The sample holds about 87,000 clones, approximately 82% seen once. Germline CDR1 and CDR2: GTSNPN and SVGIG (reference sequence). This CDR3 has 17 amino acids. V lost 4 bases and J lost 2, with 20 bases in between. Material for sequencing was peripheral blood. V gene TRBV30 combines with J gene TRBJ1-4, with D unclear. This clonotype was sampled from a woman aged 60 to 75 with acute or convalescent COVID-19. CDR3 nucleotide sequence: TGTGCCTGGACCTCGAGTGCGGACTTCACTACTAATGAAAAACTGTTTTTT. This codes for CAWTSSADFTTNEKLFF.